The text below deals with one T cell receptor beta chain. What it recognizes is unknown. The entry originates in a study of OX40 agonist ivuxolimab in advanced cancers. The wider study: Partial response was recorded in three patients: one hepatocellular carcinoma and two cutaneous melanoma cases.

The germline V and J ends were trimmed by 4 bases and 13 bases, with 13 bases remaining between them. Germline lookup yields CDR1 SEHNR and CDR2 FQNEAQ (reference sequence). This CDR3 contains 11 residues. Assay: immunoSEQ multiplex PCR; the TCRdb copy retains only in-frame clones and omits some. The data contain tens of thousands of clones, approximately 87% of them singletons. Broader study findings: Antigen specificity of clonally expanded peripheral T cells was not established. Among the lowest peripheral clonal expansion occurred in 0.1-3.0 mg/kg partial responders.

This sequence originates from an adult with an advanced solid tumor such as melanoma, head and neck, liver or kidney cancer. This specimen consisted of CD4+ or CD8+ T cells sorted from blood, obtained in a trial of the OX40 agonist ivuxolimab. The rearrangement uses TRBV7-9 and TRBJ2-5; D uncertain. CDR3 nucleotide sequence: TGTGCCAGCAGCTCGACCCTTACTCTGTACTTC. Residues: CASSSTLTLYF.